The 10 T cell receptor beta chains in this list originate from one sample, sequenced in a study of blood T cell repertoires in COVID-19. Measured with immunoSEQ multiplex PCR; TCRdb has only the in-frame clones, and not every one. This table has roughly 100,000 clones, 79% appearing once. The sequencing input was peripheral blood. The receptors here all came from a woman older than 75 with active or convalescent COVID-19.

This sequence joins TRBV13 and TRBJ2-5, with 15 bases matching TRBD2. CDR3 length: 17 residues. Trimming took 4 bases from V and 4 from J; bases not matched to a gene: 7. Germline CDR1 is PRHDT and CDR2 is FYEKMQ (reference sequence). CDR3 amino acids: CASSWTSGRAGGETQYF. The CDR3 nucleotides read TGTGCCAGCAGCTGGACTAGCGGGAGGGCCGGGGGAGAGACCCAGTACTTC.

The chain uses TRBV7-9 and TRBJ2-7; tentative D call: TRBD2 (7 bases). CDR1 and CDR2 (germline): SEHNR, FQNEAQ (reference sequence). The CDR3 sequence is 18 residues long. V shed 5 bases and J shed 3 bases, with 26 bases lying between them. CDR3 nucleotides: TGTGCCAGCAGCCCAGCGGGGAGACGTCAGGGGATCCTCTACGAGCAGTACTTC. Protein product: CASSPAGRRQGILYEQYF.

The chain combines TRBV6-5 with TRBJ2-7; TRBD2 agrees at 7 bases. CDR1 is MNHEY and CDR2 is SVGAGI in the germline V gene. The CDR3 runs 16 residues. J was trimmed by 2 bases and V by 3 bases; bases with no gene match: 10. The CDR3 DNA reads TGTGCCAGCAGTTATCAGCGGCTAGCGGTAACCTACGAGCAGTACTTC. It translates to CASSYQRLAVTYEQYF.

CDR3 in DNA: TGTGCCAGCCGAACAGGGGTACGGACAGATACGCAGTATTTT. It translates to CASRTGVRTDTQYF. The chain joins TRBV2 to TRBJ2-3; TRBD1 matches 7 bases. This CDR3 region has 14 residues. With 8 bases clipped from V and 3 bases from J, the junction kept 8 bases outside the gene matches. Germline loops: CDR1 SNHLY, CDR2 FYNNEI. The variable domain in full, completed from reference TRBV2 and TRBJ2-3, reads EPEVTQTPSHQVTQMGQEVILRCVPISNHLYFYWYRQILGQKVEFLVSFYNNEISEKSEIFDDQFSVERPDGSNFTLKIRSTKLEDSAMYFCASRTGVRTDTQYFGPGTRLTVL.

V and J are TRBV27 and TRBJ1-6, with TRBD1 matching 7 bases. CDR3 length equals 17 residues. The V and J ends lost 5 bases and 10 bases, in that order; junction bases with no gene match: 17. Germline V gene lookup returns CDR1 MNHEY and CDR2 SMNVEV (reference sequence). The CDR3 here is CASSPKTGKYGRSPLHF. The CDR3 bases are TGTGCCAGCAGTCCCAAGACAGGGAAGTATGGCAGATCACCCCTCCACTTT.

J is TRBJ2-1 and V is TRBV19, with D tentatively TRBD2 (5 bases). Between the trimmed V and J ends, which lost 3 bases and 2 bases, there was a span of 11 bases. Germline CDR1 reads LNHDA; CDR2 reads SQIVND (reference sequence). The CDR3 sequence is 15 residues long. CDR3 in DNA: TGTGCCAGTAGTATCGGCGGACTTACCTACAATGAGCAGTTCTTC. It yields the protein CASSIGGLTYNEQFF.

The genes are TRBV5-1 and TRBJ1-1, with TRBD1 identical over 7 bases. V was clipped by 0 bases and J by 1 base; unmatched bases: 3. This CDR3 comprises 15 residues. The V gene's germline CDR1 is SGHRS and CDR2 YFSETQ. The DNA of the CDR3 is TGCGCCAGCAGCTTGGACGCAGGGGGGAACACTGAAGCTTTCTTT. This translates into CASSLDAGGNTEAFF.

This chain links TRBV10-2 with TRBJ1-1; D is undetermined. Germline loops: CDR1 WSHSY, CDR2 SAAADI. This CDR3 comprises 13 residues. Trimming pared 4 bases from V and 5 bases from J, leaving 11 bases between. CDR3 bases: TGCGCCAGCAGTGTCCGGAGGAGGACTGAAGCTTTCTTT. Translating gives CASSVRRRTEAFF.

The genes are TRBV29-1 and TRBJ1-1; 7 nucleotides align to TRBD1. The germline V gene encodes CDR1 SQVTM and CDR2 ANQGSEA. The V gene end was trimmed by 6 bases and the J gene end by 0 bases; junction bases not matched to a gene: 13. The CDR3 spans 16 residues. The CDR3 is CSVATGTYRVNTEAFF. CDR3 nucleotide sequence: TGCAGCGTAGCGACAGGGACCTATAGAGTGAACACTGAAGCTTTCTTT.

The rearrangement joins TRBV3-1 (or the pseudogene TRBV3-2) to TRBJ1-2; maybe TRBD1 (5 bases). The V and J ends lost 4 bases and 2 bases respectively, with 8 bases between them. The CDR3 sequence is 13 residues long. Germline V gives CDR1 LGHDT, CDR2 YNNKEL (reference sequence). The CDR3, as DNA: TGTGCCAGCAGCCCTCAGGGAAACTATGGCTACACCTTC. As protein: CASSPQGNYGYTF.